This is a list of T cell receptor beta chains from one sample in a study of cytomegalovirus exposure and HLA in healthy donors. Sequenced by immunoSEQ multiplex PCR; TCRdb stores in-frame clones only, minus some. The sample lists about 90,000 clones; approximately 74% were seen once. Sequenced sample: PBMCs. The receptor source for this set is a man aged 25-40 years in good health and CMV-seropositive. Both conserved end residues are part of each CDR3. The order of the fields is J gene, V gene, D gene, clone size, CDR3 DNA, CDR3 protein. D genes are given only for firm matches. A clone size is listed for some rows: how often the clone was seen (once, few, many), or a class if it is expanded.

J: TRBJ1-1; V: TRBV5-6; D: .; size: .; DNA: TGTGCCAGCAGCTACTGGACAACCTACACTGAAGCTTTCTTT; CDR3: CASSYWTTYTEAFF
J: TRBJ1-1; V: TRBV9; D: .; size: .; DNA: TGTGCCAGCAGCGTCGGGTCATCAGCGGGGTACACTGAAGCTTTCTTT; CDR3: CASSVGSSAGYTEAFF
J: TRBJ1-1; V: TRBV14; D: .; size: .; DNA: TGTGCCAGCACCCCAAGCGGGAGGGGGAACACTGAAGCTTTCTTT; CDR3: CASTPSGRGNTEAFF
J: TRBJ1-3; V: TRBV5-4; D: TRBD1; size: .; DNA: TGTGCCAGCAGCCCCTGGACAGGGGGCGCATTGGGAAACACCATATATTTT; CDR3: CASSPWTGGALGNTIYF
J: TRBJ2-3; V: TRBV5-4; D: .; size: few; DNA: TGTGCCAGCAGCTTCGACTTCACAGATACGCAGTATTTT; CDR3: CASSFDFTDTQYF
J: TRBJ1-5; V: TRBV19; D: .; size: .; DNA: TGTGCCAGTAGCACCCTCCCCGACACCGATTATAGCAATCAGCCCCAGCATTTT; CDR3: CASSTLPDTDYSNQPQHF
J: TRBJ1-2; V: TRBV7-2; D: .; size: .; DNA: TGTGCCAGCAGCTTAGGTCCTTATCTAGAGCATTATGGCTACACCTTC; CDR3: CASSLGPYLEHYGYTF
J: TRBJ1-6; V: TRBV5-1; D: TRBD1; size: .; DNA: TGCGCCAGCAGCTTGAGTGCAGGGACAGGGAAAAATTCACCCCTCCACTTT; CDR3: CASSLSAGTGKNSPLHF
J: TRBJ2-2; V: TRBV10-3; D: TRBD2; size: .; DNA: TGTGCCATCTTAGCGGGAGGAGGAACCGGGGAGCTGTTTTTT; CDR3: CAILAGGGTGELFF
J: TRBJ1-4; V: TRBV18; D: .; size: .; DNA: TGTGCCAGCTCACCCTCATTGGGGGGAAATAATGAAAAACTGTTTTTT; CDR3: CASSPSLGGNNEKLFF
J: TRBJ1-1; V: TRBV27; D: .; size: .; DNA: TGTGCCAGCCGGCAGGGGTTGACTGAAGCTTTCTTT; CDR3: CASRQGLTEAFF
J: TRBJ2-4; V: TRBV7-9; D: .; size: .; DNA: TGTGCCAGCAGCTTAGCAGGGAGCATTCAGTACTTC; CDR3: CASSLAGSIQYF
J: TRBJ2-1; V: TRBV6-4; D: .; size: .; DNA: TGTGCCAGCAGTGCCTCTCACCGGAGCAATGAGCAGTTCTTC; CDR3: CASSASHRSNEQFF
J: TRBJ1-1; V: TRBV19; D: .; size: .; DNA: TGTGCCAGTAGTATAGTCGGGGTTGCTGAAGCTTTCTTT; CDR3: CASSIVGVAEAFF
J: TRBJ1-4; V: TRBV5-6; D: .; size: few; DNA: TGTGCCAGCAGCTTGTGGCCCCCAAACCCAACTAATGAAAAACTGTTTTTT; CDR3: CASSLWPPNPTNEKLFF
J: TRBJ2-3; V: TRBV30; D: .; size: .; DNA: TGTGCCTGCAGCGGATACACAGATACGCAGTATTTT; CDR3: CACSGYTDTQYF
J: TRBJ2-1; V: TRBV7-8; D: TRBD2; size: .; DNA: TGTGCCAGCAGCCTTTCGACTAGCTCGGCAGAGTTCTTC; CDR3: CASSLSTSSAEFF
J: TRBJ2-7; V: TRBV30; D: .; size: .; DNA: TGTGCCTGGAGTGCCCAGATAGATTGGGGGCGCTACGAGCAGTACTTC; CDR3: CAWSAQIDWGRYEQYF
J: TRBJ2-1; V: TRBV7-6; D: TRBD1; size: .; DNA: TGTGCCAGCAGCTTGGCGGGGGACAGGGCCTATGAGCAGTTCTTC; CDR3: CASSLAGDRAYEQFF
J: TRBJ2-3; V: TRBV14; D: .; size: .; DNA: TGTGCCAGCAGCCAAGCCGGGAGCACAGATACGCAGTATTTT; CDR3: CASSQAGSTDTQYF
J: TRBJ1-1; V: TRBV19; D: TRBD1; size: .; DNA: TGTGCCAGTAGTGTGACAGGGGGCTTTTTCAACACTGAAGCTTTCTTT; CDR3: CASSVTGGFFNTEAFF
J: TRBJ2-3; V: TRBV30; D: TRBD2; size: few; DNA: TGTGCCTGGAGTGTAAACGGGAGGAATACGCAGTATTTT; CDR3: CAWSVNGRNTQYF
J: TRBJ1-3; V: TRBV6-4; D: .; size: .; DNA: TGTGCCAGCACGTCCCCGGGAAACACCATATATTTT; CDR3: CASTSPGNTIYF
J: TRBJ2-3; V: TRBV5-1; D: TRBD2; size: .; DNA: TGCGCCAGCAGCCTCGGGACTAGCGGGGATACAGATACGCAGTATTTT; CDR3: CASSLGTSGDTDTQYF
J: TRBJ2-7; V: TRBV7-8; D: .; size: .; DNA: TGTGCCAGCAGCCCAACGCGGGCGGCAGCCTACGAGCAGTACTTC; CDR3: CASSPTRAAAYEQYF
J: TRBJ1-1; V: TRBV15; D: .; size: .; DNA: TGTGCCACCAGCAGAGATGCGCTGCCCAACACTGAAGCTTTCTTT; CDR3: CATSRDALPNTEAFF
J: TRBJ1-2; V: TRBV5-4; D: .; size: .; DNA: TGTGCCAGCAGCGGGCCAGGGGAAGGCTACACCTTC; CDR3: CASSGPGEGYTF
J: TRBJ1-1; V: TRBV27; D: TRBD1; size: .; DNA: TGTGCCAGCAGCCGTGACCGGGACAGGGACACTGAAGCTTTCTTT; CDR3: CASSRDRDRDTEAFF
J: TRBJ1-5; V: TRBV30; D: TRBD1; size: .; DNA: TGTGCCTGGAGTGCCGACAGGGGGAATCAGCCCCAGAATTTT; CDR3: CAWSADRGNQPQNF
J: TRBJ1-2; V: TRBV6-1; D: .; size: .; DNA: TGTGCCAGCAGTGATATGGGAGCCGAGGACTTCAACTATGGCTACACCTTC; CDR3: CASSDMGAEDFNYGYTF
J: TRBJ2-7; V: TRBV27; D: TRBD1; size: .; DNA: TGTGCCAGCAGTTTCTCCAGGGGGCAGGAGCAGTACTTC; CDR3: CASSFSRGQEQYF
J: TRBJ1-4; V: TRBV5-8; D: TRBD1; size: .; DNA: TGTGCCAGCAGCCCGTGGGGGCAGGGGGCAACTAATGAAAAACTGTTTTTT; CDR3: CASSPWGQGATNEKLFF